One and the same sample provided the 13 T cell receptor beta chains below, sequenced in a study of shared T cell receptors in the human thymus. Data came from immunoSEQ multiplex PCR; TCRdb stores just in-frame clones and leaves some out. Among hundreds of thousands of clones listed, about 90% were seen once. This sample also appeared in a second study, on human thymus T cells.

Sequencing input: thymocytes. These receptors were obtained from a boy younger than two with a congenital heart defect.

This clone showed up just once. The J gene is TRBJ2-1, the V gene TRBV4-3, with 7 bases aligning to TRBD1. Germline values: CDR1 LGHNA, CDR2 YSLEER. V dropped 4 bases and J dropped 5; count of bases not matched to a gene: 8. The CDR3 loop spans 15 amino acids. DNA of the CDR3: TGCGCCAGCAGCCCCCGACAGGGACCCAACAATGAGCAGTTCTTC. Its translation is CASSPRQGPNNEQFF.

The rearrangement uses TRBV14 and TRBJ1-2, with a weak D call TRBD1 (5 bases). Germline CDR1 SGHDN, CDR2 FVKESK. This CDR3 has 13 residues. V lost 0 bases and J lost 6, with 8 bases in between. In DNA form, the CDR3 reads TGTGCCAGCAGCCAAGAATGGGGGGATGGCTACACCTTC. Its protein product is CASSQEWGDGYTF.

The chain is built from TRBV6-4 and TRBJ2-3, with no clear D. V lost 0 bases and J 1 base, leaving 14 bases between the germline ends. The CDR3 consists of 17 residues. The V gene's germline CDR1 is MRHNA and CDR2 SNTAGT. The CDR3 reads CASSDSISDRGTDTQYF. The CDR3 DNA sequence: TGTGCCAGCAGTGACTCGATCTCCGACCGGGGCACAGATACGCAGTATTTT.

The CDR3 is CASTLAGGDEQFF. The CDR3 DNA reads as TGTGCTAGTACCCTAGCGGGAGGCGATGAGCAGTTCTTC. The rearrangement uses TRBV12-5 and TRBJ2-1, with 11 bases fitting TRBD2. Trimming at V came to 8 bases and at J to 8 bases, leaving 5 bases not matched to a gene. The CDR3 consists of 13 residues. Germline V gene lookup returns CDR1 LGHNT and CDR2 FRNRAP.

This clone turned up a few times. The V gene is TRBV4-3, the J gene TRBJ2-7, with 10 bases aligning to TRBD2. Germline trimming cut 4 bases from V and 1 base from J; bases unmatched to any gene: 4. The germline gives CDR1 LGHNA, CDR2 YSLEER. This CDR3 is built from 15 residues. CDR3 DNA: TGCGCCAGCAGCCTATGGACTAGCGGTTCCTACGAGCAGTACTTC. This translates into CASSLWTSGSYEQYF.

The chain is built from TRBV6-1 and TRBJ2-4; TRBD1 aligns across 8 bases. J gave up 1 base and V 4 bases, and 3 bases lay outside the gene matches. CDR1 is MNHNS, CDR2 SASEGT, per germline. CDR3 length equals 15 residues. In nucleotides, the CDR3 is TGTGCCAGCAGTGGAGGACAGGGCGCCAAAAACATTCAGTACTTC. As protein: CASSGGQGAKNIQYF.

This clone occurred once. In DNA, the CDR3 is TGTGCCAGCATCTCACGGAAAGGGGGAGAGCCAAAAACATTCGACTCACAACCAAAAAACATTCAGTACTTC. Translating it yields CASISRKGGEPKTFDSQPKNIQYF. The chain links TRBV2 to TRBJ2-4, with D possibly matching TRBD1 (6 bases). The CDR3 consists of 24 residues. V dropped 7 bases and J dropped 4 bases, with 44 bases sitting between them. CDR1 SNHLY and CDR2 FYNNEI come from the germline V gene. The whole variable domain, filled in from reference TRBV2 and TRBJ2-4, reads EPEVTQTPSHQVTQMGQEVILRCVPISNHLYFYWYRQILGQKVEFLVSFYNNEISEKSEIFDDQFSVERPDGSNFTLKIRSTKLEDSAMYFCASISRKGGEPKTFDSQPKNIQYFGAGTRLSVL.

The V and J genes are TRBV11-3 and TRBJ2-2; tentative D call: TRBD1 (6 bases). V lost 5 bases and J 8 bases, leaving 12 bases between the germline ends. The CDR3 runs 13 residues. CDR1 is SGHNT, CDR2 YENEEA, per germline. CDR3 in amino acids: CASSQQGEGELFF. The DNA for the CDR3 is TGTGCCAGCAGCCAACAGGGTGAGGGGGAGCTGTTTTTT.

The J gene is TRBJ2-5, the V gene TRBV6-5; D remains unclear. This CDR3 has 13 amino acids. Germline V CDR1 and CDR2: MNHEY, SVGAGI. V gave up 0 bases and J gave up 2 bases, with 4 bases separating them. CDR3 amino acids: CASSYSSQETQYF. CDR3 nucleotides: TGTGCCAGCAGTTACTCGAGTCAAGAGACCCAGTACTTC.

This chain joins TRBV7-6 and TRBJ1-3; D is possibly TRBD1 (5 bases). Between the trimmed V and J ends, which lost 3 bases and 0 bases, there was a span of 9 bases. There are 15 residues in the CDR3. Germline V CDR1 and CDR2: SGHVS, FNYEAQ. CDR3 coding DNA: TGTGCCAGCAGCTTCGACAGAAACTCTGGAAACACCATATATTTT. The encoded protein is CASSFDRNSGNTIYF.

The genes are TRBV4-1 and TRBJ2-7, with 7 bases identical to TRBD2. The trim removed 3 bases at V and 4 bases at J, leaving 6 bases unmatched. This CDR3 region has 14 residues. Germline loops: CDR1 MGHRA, CDR2 YSYEKL. The CDR3 region has the DNA TGCGCCAGCAGCCACCCGGGACTACTATACGAGCAGTACTTC. Encoded protein: CASSHPGLLYEQYF.

This chain connects TRBV6-5 to TRBJ2-1, with 7 bases that match TRBD2. V was pared by 6 bases and J by 3 bases, with 8 bases of the junction left unmatched. The germline gives CDR1 MNHEY, CDR2 SVGAGI. This CDR3 has 15 residues. The CDR3 region is CASSLLAIHYNEQFF. DNA of the CDR3: TGTGCCAGCAGCCTACTAGCGATCCACTACAATGAGCAGTTCTTC.

The chain combines TRBV29-1 with TRBJ1-1, with D possibly TRBD1 on 5 matching bases. The CDR3 is 12 amino acids. The germline gives CDR1 SQVTM, CDR2 ANQGSEA. Trimming removed 4 bases at V and 5 bases at J, with 11 bases between. CDR3 sequence reads: CSVVGRETEAFF. Written as DNA, the CDR3 is TGCAGCGTTGTGGGGCGTGAAACTGAAGCTTTCTTT.